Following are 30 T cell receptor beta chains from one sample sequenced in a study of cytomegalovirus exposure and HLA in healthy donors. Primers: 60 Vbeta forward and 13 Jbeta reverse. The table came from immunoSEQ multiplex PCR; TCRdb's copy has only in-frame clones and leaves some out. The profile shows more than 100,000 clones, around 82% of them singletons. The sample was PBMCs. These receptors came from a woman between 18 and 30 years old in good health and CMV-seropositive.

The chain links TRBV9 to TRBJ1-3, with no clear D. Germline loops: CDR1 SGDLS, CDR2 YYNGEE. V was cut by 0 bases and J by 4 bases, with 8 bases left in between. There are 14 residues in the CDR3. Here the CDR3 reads CASSVGSAGNTIYF. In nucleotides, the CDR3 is TGTGCCAGCAGCGTAGGATCTGCGGGAAACACCATATATTTT.

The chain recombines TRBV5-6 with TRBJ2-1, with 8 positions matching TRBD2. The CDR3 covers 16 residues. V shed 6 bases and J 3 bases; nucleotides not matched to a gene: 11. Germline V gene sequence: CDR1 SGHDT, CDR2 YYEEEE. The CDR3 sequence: CASIRAERGLYNEQFF. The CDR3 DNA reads TGTGCCAGCATCAGGGCCGAGCGGGGGCTCTACAATGAGCAGTTCTTC. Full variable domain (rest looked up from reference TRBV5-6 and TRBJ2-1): DAGVTQSPTHLIKTRGQQVTLRCSPKSGHDTVSWYQQALGQGPQFIFQYYEEEERQRGNFPDRFSGHQFPNYSSELNVNALLLGDSALYLCASIRAERGLYNEQFFGPGTRLTVL.

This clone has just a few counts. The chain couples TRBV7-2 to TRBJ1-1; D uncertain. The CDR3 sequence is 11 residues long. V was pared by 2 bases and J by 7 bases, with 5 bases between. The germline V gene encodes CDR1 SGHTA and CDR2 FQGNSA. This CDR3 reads CASSLYCEAFF. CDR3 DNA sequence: TGTGCCAGCAGCTTATATTGTGAAGCTTTCTTT. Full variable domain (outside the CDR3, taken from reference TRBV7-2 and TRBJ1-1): GAGVSQSPSNKVTEKGKDVELRCDPISGHTALYWYRQSLGQGLEFLIYFQGNSAPDKSGLPSDRFSAERTGGSVSTLTIQRTQQEDSAVYLCASSLYCEAFFGQGTRLTVV.

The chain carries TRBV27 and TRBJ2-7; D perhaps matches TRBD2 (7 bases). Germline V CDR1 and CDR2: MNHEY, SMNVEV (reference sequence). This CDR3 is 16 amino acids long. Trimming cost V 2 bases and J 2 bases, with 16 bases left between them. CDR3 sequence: CASSLVGGGAPYEQYF. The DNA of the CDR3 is TGTGCCAGCAGTTTAGTAGGGGGGGGCGCGCCCTACGAGCAGTACTTC.

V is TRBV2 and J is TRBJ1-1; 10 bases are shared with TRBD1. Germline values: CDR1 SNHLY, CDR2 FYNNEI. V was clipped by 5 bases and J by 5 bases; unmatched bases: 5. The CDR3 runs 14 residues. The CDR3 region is CASSFDRGLTEAFF. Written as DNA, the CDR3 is TGTGCCAGCAGTTTTGACAGGGGGCTGACTGAAGCTTTCTTT.

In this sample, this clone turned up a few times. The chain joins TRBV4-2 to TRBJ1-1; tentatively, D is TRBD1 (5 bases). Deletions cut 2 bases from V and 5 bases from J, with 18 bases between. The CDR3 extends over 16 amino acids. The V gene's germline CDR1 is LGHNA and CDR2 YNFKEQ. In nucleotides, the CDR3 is TGTGCCAGCAGCCAACTCCTCCAGGGTGATGGGACTGAAGCTTTCTTT. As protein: CASSQLLQGDGTEAFF.

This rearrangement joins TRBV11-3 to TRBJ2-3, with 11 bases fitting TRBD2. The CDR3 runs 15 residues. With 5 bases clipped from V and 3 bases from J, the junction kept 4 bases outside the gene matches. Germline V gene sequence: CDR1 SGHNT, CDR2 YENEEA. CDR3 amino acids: CASSPRLAGTDTQYF. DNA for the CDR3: TGTGCCAGCAGCCCGCGACTAGCGGGGACAGATACGCAGTATTTT.

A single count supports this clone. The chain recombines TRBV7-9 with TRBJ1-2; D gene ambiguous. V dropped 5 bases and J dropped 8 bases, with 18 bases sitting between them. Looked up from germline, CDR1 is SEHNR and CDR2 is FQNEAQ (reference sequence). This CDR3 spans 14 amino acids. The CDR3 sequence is CASSGSGRTEGYTF. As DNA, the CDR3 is TGTGCCAGCAGCGGCAGCGGGCGGACGGAAGGCTACACCTTC.

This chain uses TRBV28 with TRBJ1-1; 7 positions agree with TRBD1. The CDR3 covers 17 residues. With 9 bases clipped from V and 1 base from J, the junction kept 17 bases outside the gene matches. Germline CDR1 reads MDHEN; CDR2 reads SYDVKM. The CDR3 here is CASAVTGTYRGNTEAFF. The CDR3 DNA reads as TGTGCCAGTGCCGTGACAGGGACCTATCGGGGGAACACTGAAGCTTTCTTT.

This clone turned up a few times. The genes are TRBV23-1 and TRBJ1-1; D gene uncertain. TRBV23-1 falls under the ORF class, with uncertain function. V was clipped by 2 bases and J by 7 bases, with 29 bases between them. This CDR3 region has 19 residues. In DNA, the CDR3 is TGCGCCAGCAGTCAAATTTCGCCCAATTCCGGACTGAGGCATTATGAAGCTTTCTTT. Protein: CASSQISPNSGLRHYEAFF.

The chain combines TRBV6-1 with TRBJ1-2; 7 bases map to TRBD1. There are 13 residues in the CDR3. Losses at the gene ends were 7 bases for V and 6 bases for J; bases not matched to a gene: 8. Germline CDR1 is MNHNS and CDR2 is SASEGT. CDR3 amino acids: CASTYRGSDGYTF. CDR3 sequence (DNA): TGTGCCAGCACCTACAGGGGCTCGGATGGCTACACCTTC.

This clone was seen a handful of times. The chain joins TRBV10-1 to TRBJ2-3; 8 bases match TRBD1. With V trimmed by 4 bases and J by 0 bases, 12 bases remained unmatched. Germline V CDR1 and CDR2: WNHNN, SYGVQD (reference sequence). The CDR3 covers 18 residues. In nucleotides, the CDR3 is TGCGCCAGCAGTGGAGATGGGCAGGGGGCTATTAGCACAGATACGCAGTATTTT. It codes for CASSGDGQGAISTDTQYF.

The CDR3 DNA reads as TGTGCCAGCAGCTTGGAGGAAGGCAGGGCGAACACTGAAGCTTTCTTT. Amino acid sequence: CASSLEEGRANTEAFF. The chain joins TRBV5-5 to TRBJ1-1; tentative D call: TRBD1 (5 bases). Germline V lookup: CDR1 SGHKS, CDR2 YYEKEE (reference sequence). V shed 0 bases and J shed 1 base, with 13 bases lying between them. The CDR3 runs to 16 residues.

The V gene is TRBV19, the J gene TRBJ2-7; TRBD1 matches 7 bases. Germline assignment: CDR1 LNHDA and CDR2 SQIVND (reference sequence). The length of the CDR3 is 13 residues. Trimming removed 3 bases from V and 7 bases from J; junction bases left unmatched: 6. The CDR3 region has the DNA TGTGCCAGTAGTATCTTGACAGGGCAAGAGCAGTACTTC. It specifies CASSILTGQEQYF.

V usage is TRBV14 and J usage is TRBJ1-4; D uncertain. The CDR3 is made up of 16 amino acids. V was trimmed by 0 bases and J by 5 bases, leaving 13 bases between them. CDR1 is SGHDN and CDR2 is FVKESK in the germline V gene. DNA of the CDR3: TGTGCCAGCAGCCAAGATTATGGCGGGAGGAATGAAAAACTGTTTTTT. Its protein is CASSQDYGGRNEKLFF.

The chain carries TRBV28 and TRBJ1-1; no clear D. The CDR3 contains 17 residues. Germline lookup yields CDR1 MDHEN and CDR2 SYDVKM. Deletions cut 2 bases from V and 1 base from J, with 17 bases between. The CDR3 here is CASSLHSPGWKNTEAFF. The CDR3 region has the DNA TGTGCCAGCAGTTTACATAGCCCGGGGTGGAAGAACACTGAAGCTTTCTTT.

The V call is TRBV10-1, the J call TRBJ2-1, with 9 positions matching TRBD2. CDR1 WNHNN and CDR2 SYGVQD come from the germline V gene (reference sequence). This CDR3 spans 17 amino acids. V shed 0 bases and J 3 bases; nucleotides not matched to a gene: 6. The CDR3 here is CASSESIVAGDYNEQFF. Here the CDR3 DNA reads TGCGCCAGCAGTGAGTCGATTGTAGCGGGGGACTACAATGAGCAGTTCTTC.

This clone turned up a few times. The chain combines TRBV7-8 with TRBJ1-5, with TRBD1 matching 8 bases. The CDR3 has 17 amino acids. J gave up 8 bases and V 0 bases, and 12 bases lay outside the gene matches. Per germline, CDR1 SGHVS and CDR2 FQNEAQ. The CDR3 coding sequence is TGTGCCAGCAGCTTAGCATCAAGACAGGGGTTTAGGAAGCCCCAGCATTTT. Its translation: CASSLASRQGFRKPQHF.

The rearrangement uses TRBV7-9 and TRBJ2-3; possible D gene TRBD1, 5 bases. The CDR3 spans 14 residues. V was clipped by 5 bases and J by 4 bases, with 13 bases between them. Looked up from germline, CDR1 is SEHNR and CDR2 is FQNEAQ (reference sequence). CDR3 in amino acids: CASSPRTTADTQYF. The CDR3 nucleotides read TGTGCCAGCAGCCCTCGGACAACTGCAGATACGCAGTATTTT.

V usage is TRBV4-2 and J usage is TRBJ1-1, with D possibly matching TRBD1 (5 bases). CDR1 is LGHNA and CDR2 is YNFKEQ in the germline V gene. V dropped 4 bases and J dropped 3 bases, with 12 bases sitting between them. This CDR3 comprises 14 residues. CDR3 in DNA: TGTGCCAGCAGCCCGGCCAGGGATCACACTGAAGCTTTCTTT. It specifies CASSPARDHTEAFF.

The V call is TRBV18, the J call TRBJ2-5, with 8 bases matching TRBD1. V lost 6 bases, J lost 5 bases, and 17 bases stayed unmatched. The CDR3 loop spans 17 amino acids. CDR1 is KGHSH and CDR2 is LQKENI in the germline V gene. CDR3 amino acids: CASSPGIQGDLWETQYF. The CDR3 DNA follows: TGTGCCAGCTCCCCCGGAATACAGGGGGACCTTTGGGAGACCCAGTACTTC.

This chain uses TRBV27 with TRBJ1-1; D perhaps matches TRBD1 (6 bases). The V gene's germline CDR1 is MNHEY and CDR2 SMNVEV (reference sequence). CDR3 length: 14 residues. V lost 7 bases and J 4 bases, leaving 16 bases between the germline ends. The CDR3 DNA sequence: TGTGCCAGCACTAGAGCGGGGGCGTCCACTGAAGCTTTCTTT. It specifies CASTRAGASTEAFF.

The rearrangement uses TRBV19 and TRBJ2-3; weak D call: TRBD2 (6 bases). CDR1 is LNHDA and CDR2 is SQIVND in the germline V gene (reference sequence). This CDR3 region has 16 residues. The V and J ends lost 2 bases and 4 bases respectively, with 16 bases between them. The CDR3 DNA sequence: TGTGCCAGTAGTATACTAGCCAGCGGGTCCTCAGATACGCAGTATTTT. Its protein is CASSILASGSSDTQYF.

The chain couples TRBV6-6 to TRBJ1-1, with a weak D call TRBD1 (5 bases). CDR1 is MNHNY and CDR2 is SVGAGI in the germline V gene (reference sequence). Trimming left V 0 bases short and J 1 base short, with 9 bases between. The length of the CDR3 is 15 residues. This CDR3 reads CASSYSGQGNTEAFF. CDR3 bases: TGTGCCAGCAGTTACTCGGGGCAGGGGAACACTGAAGCTTTCTTT.

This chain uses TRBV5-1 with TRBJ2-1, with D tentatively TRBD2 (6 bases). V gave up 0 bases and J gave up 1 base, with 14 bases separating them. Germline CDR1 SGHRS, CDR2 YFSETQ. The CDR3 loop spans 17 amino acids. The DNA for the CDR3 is TGCGCCAGCAGCTTGGTACCGGGGGTTAATTCCTACAATGAGCAGTTCTTC. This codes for CASSLVPGVNSYNEQFF.

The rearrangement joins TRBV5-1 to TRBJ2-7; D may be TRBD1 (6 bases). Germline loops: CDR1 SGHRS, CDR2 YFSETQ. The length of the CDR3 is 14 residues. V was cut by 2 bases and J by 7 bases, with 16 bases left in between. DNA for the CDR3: TGCGCCAGCAGCTTCGGTGACAGGTTGAGGGAGCAGTACTTC. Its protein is CASSFGDRLREQYF.

The CDR3 DNA sequence: TGTGCCAGTAGTGATCGACAGGGGCGGGACACTGAAGCTTTCTTT. Its translation: CASSDRQGRDTEAFF. This chain joins TRBV19 and TRBJ1-1; the match to TRBD1 covers 8 bases. The CDR3 totals 15 residues. Looked up from germline, CDR1 is LNHDA and CDR2 is SQIVND (reference sequence). V dropped 5 bases and J dropped 3; count of bases not matched to a gene: 8.

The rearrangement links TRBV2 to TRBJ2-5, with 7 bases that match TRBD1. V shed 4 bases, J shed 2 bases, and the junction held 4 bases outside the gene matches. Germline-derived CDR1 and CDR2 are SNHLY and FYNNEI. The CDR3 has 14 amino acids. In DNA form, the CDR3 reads TGTGCCAGCAGTGTGGGACAGCAACAAGAGACCCAGTACTTC. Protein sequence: CASSVGQQQETQYF.

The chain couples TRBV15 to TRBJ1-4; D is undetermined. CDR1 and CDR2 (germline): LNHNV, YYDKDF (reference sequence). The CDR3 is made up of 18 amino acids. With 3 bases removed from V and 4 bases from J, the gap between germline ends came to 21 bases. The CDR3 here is CATSRQGGSIFGNEKLFF. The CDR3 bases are TGTGCCACCAGCAGGCAAGGCGGGTCGATATTCGGTAATGAAAAACTGTTTTTT.

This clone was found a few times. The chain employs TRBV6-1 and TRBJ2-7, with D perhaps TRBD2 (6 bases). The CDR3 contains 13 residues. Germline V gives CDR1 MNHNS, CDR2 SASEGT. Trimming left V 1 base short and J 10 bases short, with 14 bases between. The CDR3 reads CASSEGARTTQYF. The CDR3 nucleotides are TGTGCCAGCAGTGAAGGCGCCCGGACTACCCAGTACTTC.